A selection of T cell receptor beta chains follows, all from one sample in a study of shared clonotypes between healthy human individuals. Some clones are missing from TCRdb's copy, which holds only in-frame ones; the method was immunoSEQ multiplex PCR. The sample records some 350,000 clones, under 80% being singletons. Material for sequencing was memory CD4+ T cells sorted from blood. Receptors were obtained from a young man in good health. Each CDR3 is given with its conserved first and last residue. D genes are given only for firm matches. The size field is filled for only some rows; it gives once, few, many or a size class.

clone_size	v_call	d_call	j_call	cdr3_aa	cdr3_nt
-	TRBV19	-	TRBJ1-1	CASSFIGGEAFF	TGTGCCAGTAGTTTTATTGGGGGGGAGGCTTTCTTT
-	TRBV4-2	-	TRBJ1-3	CASSQEGPTSGNTIYF	TGTGCCAGCAGCCAAGAGGGCCCGACTTCTGGAAACACCATATATTTT
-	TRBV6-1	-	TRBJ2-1	CASTEAAYNEQFF	TGTGCCAGCACAGAAGCAGCTTACAATGAGCAGTTCTTC
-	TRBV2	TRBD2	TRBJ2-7	CASSGEREGEQYF	TGTGCCAGCAGTGGGGAGCGGGAAGGCGAGCAGTACTTC
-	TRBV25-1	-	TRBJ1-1	CASTASGVQNTEAFF	TGTGCCAGCACCGCCTCAGGGGTCCAGAACACTGAAGCTTTCTTT
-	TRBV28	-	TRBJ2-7	CASGTGMSPEQYF	TGTGCCAGCGGCACAGGGATGAGTCCTGAGCAGTACTTC
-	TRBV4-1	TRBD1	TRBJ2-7	CASSQVADTGGNYEQYF	TGCGCCAGCAGCCAAGTAGCAGACACAGGGGGAAACTACGAGCAGTACTTC
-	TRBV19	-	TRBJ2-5	CASSEGGETQYF	TGTGCCAGTAGTGAGGGGGGGGAGACCCAGTACTTC
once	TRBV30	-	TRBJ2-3	CAWSGQISTDTQYF	TGTGCCTGGAGTGGACAGATTAGCACAGATACGCAGTATTTT
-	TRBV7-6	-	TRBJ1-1	CASSQNEYTEAFF	TGTGCCAGCAGCCAAAATGAGTACACTGAAGCTTTCTTT
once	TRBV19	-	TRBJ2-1	CASSMVQGRGSYNEQFF	TGTGCCAGTAGTATGGTTCAGGGCCGAGGAAGCTACAATGAGCAGTTCTTC
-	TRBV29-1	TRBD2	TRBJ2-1	CSVVGLAGERNEQFF	TGCAGCGTTGTTGGTCTAGCGGGAGAGCGGAATGAGCAGTTCTTC
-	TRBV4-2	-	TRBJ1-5	CASSQVLGGGQPQHF	TGTGCCAGCAGCCAAGTTCTGGGGGGAGGGCAGCCCCAGCATTTT
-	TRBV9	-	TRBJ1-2	CASSVGTTPLNYGYTF	TGTGCCAGCAGCGTAGGGACGACACCGCTTAACTATGGCTACACCTTC
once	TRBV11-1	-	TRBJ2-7	CASSPHWDEQYF	TGTGCCAGCAGCCCCCACTGGGACGAGCAGTACTTC
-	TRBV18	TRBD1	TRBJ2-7	CASSPVQGARASSYEQYF	TGTGCCAGCTCACCAGTACAGGGGGCGAGGGCCTCCTCCTACGAGCAGTACTTC
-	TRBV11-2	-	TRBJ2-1	CASSLGRNNEQFF	TGTGCCAGCAGCTTAGGGAGGAACAATGAGCAGTTCTTC
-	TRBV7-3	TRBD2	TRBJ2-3	CASSRGLAGADTQYF	TGTGCCAGCAGCCGTGGACTAGCGGGAGCAGATACGCAGTATTTT
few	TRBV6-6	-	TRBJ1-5	CASSKEGGSNQPQHF	TGTGCCAGCAGTAAAGAGGGTGGTAGCAATCAGCCCCAGCATTTT
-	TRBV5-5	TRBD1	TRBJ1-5	CASSQTGEEQPQHF	TGTGCCAGCAGCCAAACAGGGGAGGAGCAGCCCCAGCATTTT
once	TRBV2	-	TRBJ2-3	CASSEAHGTTDTQYF	TGTGCCAGCAGTGAAGCGCACGGAACCACAGATACGCAGTATTTT
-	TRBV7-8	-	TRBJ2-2	CASSLEAGAAGELFF	TGTGCCAGCAGCCTGGAGGCAGGGGCCGCCGGGGAGCTGTTTTTT
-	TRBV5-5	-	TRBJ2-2	CASSPPTGTNTGELFF	TGTGCCAGCAGCCCCCCCACAGGGACGAACACCGGGGAGCTGTTTTTT
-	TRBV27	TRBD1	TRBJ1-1	CASSKTGYTEAFF	TGTGCCAGCAGCAAGACAGGGTATACTGAAGCTTTCTTT
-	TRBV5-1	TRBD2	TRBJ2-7	CASRGTSGNYEQYF	TGCGCCAGCAGAGGTACTAGCGGAAACTACGAGCAGTACTTC
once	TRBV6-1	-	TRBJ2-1	CASSATVQSSYNEQFF	TGTGCCAGCAGTGCGACAGTCCAGAGCTCCTACAATGAGCAGTTCTTC
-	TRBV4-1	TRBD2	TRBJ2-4	CASSQDERELKNIQYF	TGCGCCAGCAGCCAAGACGAGCGGGAGCTCAAAAACATTCAGTACTTC
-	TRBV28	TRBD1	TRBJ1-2	CASYKSGQGRPLYGYTF	TGTGCCAGCTACAAATCGGGACAGGGGCGGCCCCTCTATGGCTACACCTTC